A selection of T cell receptor beta chains follows, all from one sample in a study of shared clonotypes between healthy human individuals. Clones were read by immunoSEQ multiplex PCR, and TCRdb kept only the in-frame ones, dropping some. The sample lists 600,000 or so clones; approximately 95% were seen once. The sequencing input was naive CD8+ T cells sorted from blood. These receptor sequences come from a woman aged 25 to 39 in good health. The CDR3 runs from the conserved cysteine through the conserved F or W. The D gene is left open where the match is weak. Rows give clone size only sometimes, using once, few, many, or a class for an expanded clone.

J gene,D gene,clone size,V gene,CDR3 protein,CDR3 DNA
TRBJ1-2,-,-,TRBV15,CATSRDRESDGYTF,TGTGCCACCAGCAGAGATCGGGAATCTGATGGCTACACCTTC
TRBJ2-1,-,-,TRBV19,CASRGTLTDNEQFF,TGTGCCAGCCGAGGGACACTAACTGACAATGAGCAGTTCTTC
TRBJ1-5,TRBD1,-,TRBV27,CASSLMAAGGAGQPQHF,TGTGCCAGCAGTTTGATGGCGGCAGGGGGCGCGGGACAGCCCCAGCATTTT
TRBJ2-5,-,-,TRBV19,CASSVRLGVRETQYF,TGTGCCAGTAGTGTCCGGTTGGGGGTCCGCGAGACCCAGTACTTC
TRBJ2-7,-,once,TRBV5-4,CASSLSGGPYEQYF,TGTGCCAGCAGCTTGTCTGGGGGCCCGTACGAGCAGTACTTC
TRBJ1-5,TRBD1,-,TRBV6-1,CASSDPTGGYQPQHF,TGTGCCAGCAGTGACCCGACAGGGGGCTATCAGCCCCAGCATTTT
TRBJ2-7,TRBD1,-,TRBV7-9,CASSSDREEQYF,TGTGCCAGCAGCTCGGACAGGGAAGAGCAGTACTTC
TRBJ2-3,-,-,TRBV2,CASSAAYTDTQYF,TGTGCCAGCTCGGCGGCTTACACAGATACGCAGTATTTT
TRBJ1-5,-,once,TRBV28,CASSLIGEDNQPQHF,TGTGCCAGCAGTTTAATTGGGGAAGACAATCAGCCCCAGCATTTT
TRBJ2-7,-,-,TRBV7-6,CASSQDRSSYEQYF,TGTGCCAGCAGTCAGGACCGAAGCTCCTACGAGCAGTACTTC
TRBJ2-7,TRBD1,-,TRBV7-6,CASSLARGQGGTYEQYF,TGTGCCAGCAGCTTAGCGAGGGGACAGGGAGGGACCTACGAGCAGTACTTC
TRBJ2-1,TRBD2,-,TRBV5-6,CASSFWTSWVNEQFF,TGTGCCAGCAGCTTCTGGACTAGCTGGGTCAATGAGCAGTTCTTC
TRBJ1-2,-,-,TRBV27,CASSPRTARNYGYTF,TGTGCCAGCAGTCCCCGGACAGCGCGGAACTATGGCTACACCTTC
TRBJ1-2,-,-,TRBV19,CASSIVARSLESYTF,TGTGCCAGTAGTATAGTAGCCCGAAGCCTGGAGAGCTACACCTTC
TRBJ1-1,TRBD1,-,TRBV11-2,CASSLVRQGARNTEAFF,TGTGCCAGCAGCTTAGTTAGGCAGGGGGCCAGAAACACTGAAGCTTTCTTT
TRBJ1-2,-,-,TRBV10-3,CAISEVGGNSGYTF,TGTGCCATCAGTGAAGTAGGAGGGAATTCGGGCTACACCTTC